Described below is a single T cell receptor (beta chain) sequence and its context. TCR beta from blood CD8+ and CD4+ T cells was sequenced. From germline, CDR1 is LGHNA and CDR2 YNFKEQ. The CDR3 sequence is 17 residues long. Trimming took off 4 bases at V and 0 bases at J, with 13 bases between the two ends. Random hexamers primed reverse transcription of about 0.45 to 1 ug RNA. TCRdb ran MiXCR on the immunoSEQ multiplex PCR reads and lists one entry per CDR3 protein. The table records about 190,000 distinct CDR3 sequences, almost 96% of them present only once. These data belong to a study of CD8 T cells in Susac syndrome.

The sequenced material came from CD4+ T cells from PBMCs. The rearrangement joins TRBV4-2 to TRBJ2-6; D gene unclear. This sequence originates from a human donor with Susac syndrome. This CDR3 reads CASSPNTILSGANVLTF. CDR3 DNA sequence: TGTGCCAGCAGCCCAAACACCATCCTCTCTGGGGCCAACGTCCTGACTTTC.